One sample yielded the 6 T cell receptor beta chains listed below, sequenced in a study of CD8+ T cells in alopecia areata (dated by TCRdb to 2016 to 2019). The library came from the immunoSEQ multiplex PCR assay. RNA was extracted from all samples and reverse transcribed into cDNA as template for TCR sequencing. Drawn from immuneACCESS, this table holds only the in-frame rearrangements with V and J called that TCRdb kept. Clones are partly lost; checked studies trace under half to an unresolved V gene and leave the rest unexplained. The sample table lists about 98,000 clones, around 44% of them with a count of one. 0.79% of the sample is taken by the ten largest. Sequenced input: CD4+ T cells sorted from blood. Every receptor here comes from a human donor with alopecia areata.

The rearrangement joins TRBV29-1 to TRBJ2-5, with TRBD2 matching 10 bases. The CDR3 loop spans 14 amino acids. Germline assignment: CDR1 SQVTM and CDR2 ANQGSEA. The trim removed 7 bases at V and 2 bases at J, leaving 7 bases unmatched. This CDR3 reads CSASRTSGQETQYF. The CDR3 region has the DNA TGCAGCGCGAGTAGGACTAGCGGACAAGAGACCCAGTACTTC.

This sequence joins TRBV7-9 and TRBJ1-2, with 9 bases that match TRBD1. V lost 8 bases, J lost 1 base, and 8 bases stayed unmatched. This CDR3 is 15 amino acids long. The germline CDR1 and CDR2 sequences are SEHNR and FQNEAQ (reference sequence). CDR3 in amino acids: CASLPGQGLNYGYTF. The CDR3 DNA sequence: TGTGCCAGCCTACCGGGACAGGGCCTTAACTATGGCTACACCTTC.

This clone was detected a few times. The J gene is TRBJ2-7, the V gene TRBV5-1; D gene uncertain. Germline values: CDR1 SGHRS, CDR2 YFSETQ. The V gene lost 0 bases and the J gene lost 6 bases, with 7 bases spanning the gap. The CDR3 is 12 residues long. CDR3 protein: CASSLDSSEQYF. In nucleotides, the CDR3 is TGCGCCAGCAGCTTGGACAGTTCCGAGCAGTACTTC.

The V and J genes are TRBV5-1 and TRBJ2-3; D unclear. Trimming took 2 bases from V and 2 from J, leaving 0 bases between them. Looked up from germline, CDR1 is SGHRS and CDR2 is YFSETQ. The CDR3 has 11 residues. CDR3 loop: CASSFTDTQYF. The CDR3 bases are TGCGCCAGCAGCTTCACAGATACGCAGTATTTT.

The chain couples TRBV5-1 to TRBJ2-3, with D hard to call. Trimming took off 0 bases at V and 2 bases at J, with 7 bases between the two ends. The germline V gene encodes CDR1 SGHRS and CDR2 YFSETQ. This CDR3 is built from 14 residues. The DNA for the CDR3 is TGCGCCAGCAGCTTGGGACTGACCACAGATACGCAGTATTTT. It is translated as CASSLGLTTDTQYF.

V gene TRBV11-2 combines with J gene TRBJ2-2; the match to TRBD1 covers 7 bases. The junction had 6 bases not matched to a gene; V was cut back by 3 bases and J by 5 bases. The germline V gene encodes CDR1 SGHAT and CDR2 FQNNGV. The length of the CDR3 is 15 residues. The CDR3 sequence is CASSFATGRTGELFF. CDR3 DNA sequence: TGTGCCAGCAGCTTTGCGACAGGGCGGACCGGGGAGCTGTTTTTT. The whole variable domain, filled in from reference TRBV11-2 and TRBJ2-2, reads EAGVAQSPRYKIIEKRQSVAFWCNPISGHATLYWYQQILGQGPKLLIQFQNNGVVDDSQLPKDRFSAERLKGVDSTLKIQPAKLEDSAVYLCASSFATGRTGELFFGEGSRLTVL.